This passage covers 22 T cell receptor beta chains from one sample sequenced in a study of cytomegalovirus exposure and HLA in healthy donors (dated by TCRdb to about 2017). Library preparation employed the immunoSEQ multiplex PCR assay. For the multiplex PCR, a mixture combining 60 forward primers for TCR Vbeta segments and 13 reverse primers for TCR Jbeta segments was used. This immuneACCESS table, as held by TCRdb, lists in-frame sequences with V and J called but not all clones. Of the missing ones, under half trace to an unresolved V gene in checked studies; the others have no known cause. The sample yields around 110,000 clones; around 65% were counted once. 1.5% to 1.7% of the sample belongs to the ten largest clones. Sequencing was carried out using PBMCs. These receptors were obtained from a young man in good health and CMV-seronegative.

This chain connects TRBV6-1 to TRBJ2-3, with 7 bases lining up with TRBD1. The germline V gene has CDR1 MNHNS and CDR2 SASEGT. The CDR3 totals 16 residues. V lost 3 bases to trimming and J lost 1 base; unmatched junction nucleotides: 7. CDR3 bases: TGTGCCAGCAGTGACACCCCCGGACAGGGCACAGATACGCAGTATTTT. Translating it yields CASSDTPGQGTDTQYF.

This sequence joins TRBV18 and TRBJ1-3, with D uncertain. Trimming left V 6 bases short and J 2 bases short, with 14 bases between. The CDR3 is made up of 15 amino acids. Germline values: CDR1 KGHSH, CDR2 LQKENI. CDR3 nucleotide sequence: TGTGCCAGCTCGTCCACGGGGATCGCTGGAAACACCATATATTTT. As protein: CASSSTGIAGNTIYF.

V is TRBV6-1 and J is TRBJ1-5; no clear D gene. Germline V gene lookup returns CDR1 MNHNS and CDR2 SASEGT. The CDR3 totals 14 residues. V lost 6 bases, J lost 7 bases, and 16 bases lay in between. The CDR3 loop reads CASRPFQAHQPQHF. The CDR3 nucleotides read TGTGCCAGCAGACCCTTTCAGGCCCACCAGCCCCAGCATTTT.

This clone was recorded a few times. The rearrangement uses TRBV7-9 and TRBJ2-1; 9 nucleotides line up with TRBD1. CDR3 size: 15 residues. V was clipped by 6 bases and J by 9 bases; unmatched bases: 12. Germline lookup yields CDR1 SEHNR and CDR2 FQNEAQ (reference sequence). CDR3 in DNA: TGTGCCAGCAGTCCTCAGGGACAGGGTTTATCTGAGCAGTTCTTC. Translation: CASSPQGQGLSEQFF. The whole variable domain, remainder taken from reference TRBV7-9 and TRBJ2-1, is DTGVSQNPRHKITKRGQNVTFRCDPISEHNRLYWYRQTLGQGPEFLTYFQNEAQLEKSRLLSDRFSAERPKGSFSTLEIQRTEQGDSAMYLCASSPQGQGLSEQFFGPGTRLTVL.

The CDR3 region has the DNA TGTGCCAGCAGTGCCTTGGACAGCAGCTCCTACAATGAGCAGTTCTTC. Translation: CASSALDSSSYNEQFF. This chain joins TRBV6-4 and TRBJ2-1; D is possibly TRBD1 (6 bases). Deletions cut 4 bases from V and 0 bases from J, with 13 bases between. Germline V gene data show CDR1 as MRHNA and CDR2 as SNTAGT. This CDR3 has 16 residues.

The V and J genes are TRBV14 and TRBJ2-5; 15 bases are shared with TRBD2. Germline V gene data show CDR1 as SGHDN and CDR2 as FVKESK. The CDR3 consists of 16 residues. V gave up 4 bases and J gave up 5 bases; unmatched junction bases: 5. The DNA for the CDR3 is TGTGCCAGCAGCCCCGCCGGGACTAGCGGGGGGGAGACCCAGTACTTC. It specifies CASSPAGTSGGETQYF.

The sample holds a few counts of this clone. The chain combines TRBV27 with TRBJ2-3; 8 positions agree with TRBD1. V gave up 4 bases and J gave up 6 bases; unmatched junction bases: 9. Germline V gives CDR1 MNHEY, CDR2 SMNVEV (reference sequence). This CDR3 contains 15 residues. CDR3 protein: CASSSWQGAQDTQYF. CDR3 DNA sequence: TGTGCCAGCAGTTCGTGGCAGGGGGCCCAGGATACGCAGTATTTT.

In this sample, this clone turned up once. The J gene is TRBJ2-3, the V gene TRBV29-1, with TRBD2 matching 11 bases. Germline V CDR1 and CDR2: SQVTM, ANQGSEA. CDR3 length equals 17 residues. V shed 4 bases and J 2 bases; nucleotides not matched to a gene: 11. CDR3 in amino acids: CSVVLAGGREYTDTQYF. The CDR3 region has the DNA TGCAGCGTTGTCCTAGCGGGAGGTCGTGAGTACACAGATACGCAGTATTTT.

This clone was seen only once. The chain joins TRBV11-3 to TRBJ2-3, with D possibly TRBD1 on 6 matching bases. Germline CDR1 SGHNT, CDR2 YENEEA. The CDR3 loop spans 15 amino acids. Trimming left V 4 bases short and J 3 bases short, with 14 bases between. CDR3 protein: CASSSGQKITDTQYF. The CDR3 region has the DNA TGTGCCAGCAGCTCTGGACAGAAGATAACAGATACGCAGTATTTT.

The V gene is TRBV7-9, the J gene TRBJ1-3; D gene ambiguous. Trimming stripped 5 bases from V and 3 bases from J, with 8 bases between. Germline loops: CDR1 SEHNR, CDR2 FQNEAQ (reference sequence). There are 13 residues in the CDR3. The chain's CDR3 is CASSLEVGNTIYF. The CDR3 nucleotides are TGTGCCAGCAGCCTGGAGGTTGGAAACACCATATATTTT.

This clone has a handful of counts. This rearrangement joins TRBV16 to TRBJ1-1; D gene ambiguous. The CDR3 sequence is 13 residues long. Germline CDR1 reads KGHSY; CDR2 reads FQNENV. Trimming removed 4 bases from V and 5 bases from J, with 11 bases in between. DNA for the CDR3: TGTGCCAGCAGCCTCTCAGGAGGGACTGAAGCTTTCTTT. This gives the protein CASSLSGGTEAFF.

The V and J genes are TRBV7-9 and TRBJ2-5; TRBD1 is a possible D gene (6 bases). The J call is in doubt because the DNA end fits TRBJ2-7 better. This CDR3 is built from 14 residues. Germline loops: CDR1 SEHNR, CDR2 FQNEAQ (reference sequence). CDR3 in DNA: TGTGCCAGCAGCCGGACAGCGAGCTCCTACGAGCAGTACTTC. Translated: CASSRTASSYEQYF.

The gene calls are TRBV25-1 and TRBJ2-5; 7 bases are a match to TRBD1. Germline V gene data show CDR1 as MGHDK and CDR2 as SYGVNS. V shed 6 bases and J 6 bases; nucleotides not matched to a gene: 7. The CDR3 runs 13 residues. The CDR3 reads CASRKGAGKTQYF. The CDR3, as DNA: TGTGCCAGCAGAAAGGGGGCCGGGAAGACCCAGTACTTC.

This clone was counted a few times. The chain employs TRBV5-6 and TRBJ1-5; the match to TRBD1 covers 9 bases. Germline V CDR1 and CDR2: SGHDT, YYEEEE. This CDR3 contains 14 residues. V lost 2 bases to trimming and J lost 4 bases; unmatched junction nucleotides: 1. The CDR3 sequence: CASSFGQGNQPQHF. The CDR3 DNA reads TGTGCCAGCAGCTTTGGACAGGGGAATCAGCCCCAGCATTTT.

This clone was observed a few times. The chain is built from TRBV11-3 and TRBJ1-6; 7 bases fit TRBD1. This CDR3 is 14 amino acids long. Germline V CDR1 and CDR2: SGHNT, YENEEA. J gave up 7 bases and V 5 bases, and 5 bases lay outside the gene matches. The chain's CDR3 is CASSLTGVNSPLHF. The CDR3 DNA reads TGTGCCAGCAGCCTTACAGGGGTGAATTCACCCCTCCACTTT.

The chain employs TRBV5-6 and TRBJ2-7, with 7 positions matching TRBD1. Trimming took 4 bases from V and 3 from J; bases not matched to a gene: 16. The CDR3 runs to 17 residues. The germline CDR1 and CDR2 sequences are SGHDT and YYEEEE. CDR3: CASSPPPYRGKFYEQYF. Written as DNA, the CDR3 is TGTGCCAGCAGCCCTCCCCCCTACAGGGGAAAATTCTACGAGCAGTACTTC.

The J gene is TRBJ1-1, the V gene TRBV27, with a weak D call TRBD1 (5 bases). Germline V CDR1 and CDR2: MNHEY, SMNVEV (reference sequence). The V gene lost 5 bases and the J gene lost 5 bases, with 6 bases spanning the gap. The CDR3 sequence is 11 residues long. CDR3 protein: CASSGGTEAFF. The CDR3 nucleotides are TGTGCCAGCAGTGGGGGGACTGAAGCTTTCTTT.

V gene TRBV10-3 combines with J gene TRBJ2-3; TRBD2 matches at 12 bases. J lost 2 bases, V lost 4 bases, and 4 bases had no gene match. Germline lookup yields CDR1 ENHRY and CDR2 SYGVKD. There are 16 residues in the CDR3. CDR3 region: CAISGLAGASTDTQYF. The CDR3 nucleotides are TGTGCCATCAGTGGACTAGCGGGGGCCTCCACAGATACGCAGTATTTT.

The gene calls are TRBV4-1 and TRBJ1-1; 7 bases agree with TRBD1. Germline V gives CDR1 MGHRA, CDR2 YSYEKL. The CDR3 spans 14 residues. The V segment lost 3 bases and the J segment 4 bases; nucleotides outside the gene matches: 5. The chain's CDR3 is CASSQDRWGTEAFF. The CDR3 DNA sequence: TGCGCCAGCAGCCAGGACAGGTGGGGCACTGAAGCTTTCTTT.

The DNA of the CDR3 is TGTGCCAGCAGTACAGGGGAATTGAGAGCTTTCTTT. This codes for CASSTGELRAFF. J is TRBJ1-1 and V is TRBV6-6, with 7 bases identical to TRBD1. The CDR3 is 12 residues long. Germline V gives CDR1 MNHNY, CDR2 SVGAGI (reference sequence). The V segment lost 5 bases and the J segment 10 bases; nucleotides outside the gene matches: 7.

This clone was observed a few times. The chain couples TRBV19 to TRBJ2-7; perhaps TRBD1 as D (7 bases). Trimming cost V 3 bases and J 7 bases, with 13 bases left between them. The germline gives CDR1 LNHDA, CDR2 SQIVND (reference sequence). The CDR3 spans 13 residues. The CDR3 coding sequence is TGTGCCAGTAGTATTCAGGGGGGAAAGGAGCAGTACTTC. It is translated as CASSIQGGKEQYF.

The chain recombines TRBV5-4 with TRBJ2-7; D call uncertain. Germline V gene lookup returns CDR1 SGHNT and CDR2 YYREEE (reference sequence). CDR3 length: 15 amino acids. Deletions cut 0 bases from V and 0 bases from J, with 10 bases between. As DNA, the CDR3 is TGTGCCAGCAGCTTGGTGGAGCGAAGCTCCTACGAGCAGTACTTC. Protein: CASSLVERSSYEQYF.